The source of this T cell receptor (beta chain) is a study of T cell responses to AZD1222 COVID-19 vaccine. Study-level results: None of the repertoires were sampled until the peak T cell response had passed. At baseline, just 5 or 6 AZD1222 recipients tested seropositive. Unmutated variant regions are reportedly targeted by nearly half of spike-specific TCRs.

Generated by immunoSEQ multiplex PCR, the TCRdb table keeps only in-frame clones and is missing some. The sample contains 84,000 or so clones, about 90% of which appear only once. From germline, CDR1 is MNHEY and CDR2 SMNVEV (reference sequence). V was cut by 6 bases and J by 8 bases, with 16 bases left in between. This CDR3 spans 13 amino acids. As to this clone: Its antigen is currently unknown.

The chain joins TRBV27 to TRBJ1-2; the D gene is possibly TRBD1 (5 bases). The clonotype comes from an adult in good health. The sequences come from peripheral blood, collected on day 0 of MenACWY control vaccination. Here the CDR3 DNA reads TGTGCCAGCAGACACGACAGCCGCCGCGGCTACACCTTC. This gives the protein CASRHDSRRGYTF.